This TCR beta chain was identified in a study of blood T cell repertoires in COVID-19. Study-wide background: COVID-19 samples, acute and convalescent, were from the United States, Italy and Spain. Nucleic acid was either cDNA or gDNA, and it came from T cells, B-cell-depleted T cells, or PBMCs.

TCRdb's copy holds only in-frame clones and misses some; the assay was immunoSEQ multiplex PCR. Here the sample spans approximately 440,000 clones, approximately 86% being singletons. Residents of 24 US areas, aged about 18 to 89 years, made up the participants. Cohort placement rested on clinical history that participants reported themselves. The sequence derives from a woman between 18 and 30 years old who had recovered from COVID-19. Sequenced input: PBMCs or T cells enriched from blood (not recorded which).

The CDR3 region is CAWSQGNTIYF. The CDR3 DNA follows: TGTGCCTGGAGTCAGGGAAACACCATATATTTT. V usage is TRBV30 and J usage is TRBJ1-3; no clear D. Trimming stripped 2 bases from V and 4 bases from J, with 3 bases between. Germline loops: CDR1 GTSNPN, CDR2 SVGIG (reference sequence). The CDR3 contains 11 residues.